These T cell receptor beta chains were read from a single sample in a study of T cell responses to AZD1222 COVID-19 vaccine. The data were produced by immunoSEQ multiplex PCR, yet TCRdb's version contains in-frame clones alone and is incomplete. Of about 180,000 clones listed, 85% to 95% are singletons. The sequencing here drew on peripheral blood, taken 28 days after the second AZD1222 dose. Source of these receptors: an adult who received the AZD1222 COVID-19 vaccine. CDR3s include the opening cysteine and the closing phenylalanine or tryptophan.

v_gene | CDR3aa
TRBV5-8 | CASTSPWIAGGPGEQYF
TRBV5-1 | CASSLTGTTREAFF
TRBV7-9 | CASTSVGTEAFF
TRBV4-1 | CASSQETRELTYGYTF
TRBV7-8 | CASSLEGLAGERYEQYF
TRBV11-2 | CASSPAWVLYEQYF
TRBV28 | CASSRDATNEKLFF
TRBV28 | CASSNAGVKTEAFF
TRBV14 | CASSQVRSTDTQYF
TRBV25-1 | CASRQGQGGYGYTF
TRBV11-2 | CASSFSGGFTDTQYF
TRBV4-3 | CASSQDQDSPLHF
TRBV5-1 | CASSLVRGRTDTQYF
TRBV27 | CASSLSRMTGSGYTF
TRBV5-1 | CASSLKPFTYEQYF
TRBV7-2 | CASSNFPGQHNEKLFF
TRBV2 | CASSGGTGGNTIYF
TRBV3-1/TRBV3-2 | CASSPWTGNTGELFF
TRBV6-1 | CASSEVGTGLYGYTF
TRBV6-5 | CASSPSREAYGYTF
TRBV7-9 | CASRSAGAAVSTDTQYF
TRBV9 | CASASSGGSGTEAFF
TRBV29-1 | CSACEQGSYTEAFF
TRBV6-2/TRBV6-3 | CASSDGRTYEQYF
TRBV5-6 | CASRSRGIGYTF
TRBV2 | CASSKGQGNTEAFF
TRBV11-3 | CASSLGTTVGNEKLFF
TRBV19 | CASSIRSGNSNQPQHF
TRBV7-6 | CASSSLIGGYEQYF
TRBV10-1 | CASPGTSYHPGYEQYF
TRBV7-8 | CASSPFVTTPYEQYF
TRBV2 | CASSEIRGPYNEQFF
TRBV27 | CASSLFPGGDTEAFF
TRBV30 | CACSQGLSYEQYF
TRBV6-2/TRBV6-3 | CASSLDYRISQPQHF
TRBV19 | CASSIGGSLGETQYF
TRBV6-5 | CASSYSGTENSPLHF
TRBV29-1 | CSVDLSLGTEAFF
TRBV5-4 | CASSHNPYNEQFF
TRBV6-6 | CASSWTSGNEQFF
TRBV28 | CASKGTGGRWTEAFF
TRBV19 | CASSIEGGTEAFF
TRBV4-3 | CASSLWTGEAEAFF
TRBV5-8 | CASSVEWVNTEAFF
TRBV7-9 | CASSPKGGRDQPQHF
TRBV15 | CATSSERGFDEQFF
TRBV5-5 | CASSLIWGSEAFF